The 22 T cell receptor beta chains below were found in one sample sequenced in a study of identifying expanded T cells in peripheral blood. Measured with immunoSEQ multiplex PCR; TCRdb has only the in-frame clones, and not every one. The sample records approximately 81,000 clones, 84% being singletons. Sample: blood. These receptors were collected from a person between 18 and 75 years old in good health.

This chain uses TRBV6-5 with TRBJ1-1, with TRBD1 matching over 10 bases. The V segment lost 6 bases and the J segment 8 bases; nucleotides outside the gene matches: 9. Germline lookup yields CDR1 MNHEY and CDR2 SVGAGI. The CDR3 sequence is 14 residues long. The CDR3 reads CASSYDRGRGEAFF. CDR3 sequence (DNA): TGTGCCAGCAGCTACGACAGGGGGCGCGGGGAAGCTTTCTTT.

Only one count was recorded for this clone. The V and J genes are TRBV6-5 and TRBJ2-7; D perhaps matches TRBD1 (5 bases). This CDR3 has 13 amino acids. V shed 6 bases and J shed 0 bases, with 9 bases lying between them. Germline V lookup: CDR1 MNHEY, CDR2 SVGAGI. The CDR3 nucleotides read TGTGCCAGCAGACCGGACACCTCCTACGAGCAGTACTTC. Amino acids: CASRPDTSYEQYF.

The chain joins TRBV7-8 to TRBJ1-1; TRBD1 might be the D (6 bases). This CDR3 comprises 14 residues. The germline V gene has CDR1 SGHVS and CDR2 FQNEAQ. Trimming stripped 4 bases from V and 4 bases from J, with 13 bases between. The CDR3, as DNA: TGTGCCAGCAGCTCCAGACAGGTCGGCACTGAAGCTTTCTTT. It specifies CASSSRQVGTEAFF.

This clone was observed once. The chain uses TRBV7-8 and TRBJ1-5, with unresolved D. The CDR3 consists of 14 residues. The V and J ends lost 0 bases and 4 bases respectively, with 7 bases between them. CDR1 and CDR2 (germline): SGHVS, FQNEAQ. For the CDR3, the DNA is TGTGCCAGCAGCTTAGCGTTGGGGAATCAGCCCCAGCATTTT. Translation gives CASSLALGNQPQHF.

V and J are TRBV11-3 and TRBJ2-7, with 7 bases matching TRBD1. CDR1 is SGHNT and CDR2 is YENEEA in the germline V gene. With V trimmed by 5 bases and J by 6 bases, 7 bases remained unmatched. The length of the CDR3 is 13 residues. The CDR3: CASSNDRVGEQYF. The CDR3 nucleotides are TGTGCCAGCAGCAATGACAGGGTTGGCGAGCAGTACTTC.

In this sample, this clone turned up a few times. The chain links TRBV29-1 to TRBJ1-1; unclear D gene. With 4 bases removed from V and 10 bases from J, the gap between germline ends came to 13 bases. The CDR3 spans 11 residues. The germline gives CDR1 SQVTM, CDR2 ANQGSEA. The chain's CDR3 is CSVGDGETAFF. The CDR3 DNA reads TGCAGCGTTGGGGATGGGGAGACAGCTTTCTTT.

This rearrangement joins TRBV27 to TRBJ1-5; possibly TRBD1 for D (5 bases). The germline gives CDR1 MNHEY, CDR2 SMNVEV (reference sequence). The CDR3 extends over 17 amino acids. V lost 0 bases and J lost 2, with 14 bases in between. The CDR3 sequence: CASSLSAGLGGNQPQHF. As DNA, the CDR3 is TGTGCCAGCAGTTTATCGGCCGGGTTGGGGGGCAATCAGCCCCAGCATTTT.

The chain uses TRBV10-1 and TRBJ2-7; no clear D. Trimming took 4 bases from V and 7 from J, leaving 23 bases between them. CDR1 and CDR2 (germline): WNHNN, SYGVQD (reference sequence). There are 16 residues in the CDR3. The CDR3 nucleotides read TGCGCCAGCAGTGGGTCGGGCACAAGCGTAATATTTGAGCAGTACTTC. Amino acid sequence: CASSGSGTSVIFEQYF.

The CDR3 bases are TGTGCCAGCTCACCTAGGACAGAACGAGAGACCCAGTACTTC. Translation: CASSPRTERETQYF. V gene TRBV18 combines with J gene TRBJ2-5, with D tentatively TRBD1 (6 bases). The CDR3 sequence is 14 residues long. Trimming took off 3 bases at V and 4 bases at J, with 12 bases between the two ends. The germline CDR1 and CDR2 sequences are KGHSH and LQKENI. Full variable domain (missing parts from reference TRBV18 and TRBJ2-5): NAGVMQNPRHLVRRRGQEARLRCSPMKGHSHVYWYRQLPEEGLKFMVYLQKENIIDESGMPKERFSAEFPKEGPSILRIQQVVRGDSAAYFCASSPRTERETQYFGPGTRLLVL.

CDR3 nucleotide sequence: TGCAGCGTTGAAGATGCGGGGACAGATACGCAGTATTTT. This codes for CSVEDAGTDTQYF. This chain joins TRBV29-1 and TRBJ2-3, with a possible D match to TRBD2 (6 bases). The CDR3 totals 13 residues. Germline CDR1 is SQVTM and CDR2 is ANQGSEA. V was pared by 0 bases and J by 3 bases, with 7 bases between.

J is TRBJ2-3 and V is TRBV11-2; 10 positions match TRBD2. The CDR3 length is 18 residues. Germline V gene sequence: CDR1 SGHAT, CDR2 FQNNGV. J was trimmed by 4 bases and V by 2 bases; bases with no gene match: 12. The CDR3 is CASSLKPPGSGRSDTQYF. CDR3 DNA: TGTGCCAGCAGCTTAAAGCCCCCGGGTAGCGGGAGGTCAGATACGCAGTATTTT.

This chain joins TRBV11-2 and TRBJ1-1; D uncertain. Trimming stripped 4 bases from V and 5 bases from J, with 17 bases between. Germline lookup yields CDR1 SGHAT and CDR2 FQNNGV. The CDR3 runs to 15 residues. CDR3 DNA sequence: TGTGCCAGCAGCTCCAACGACTGGGATGGAACTGAAGCTTTCTTT. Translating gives CASSSNDWDGTEAFF. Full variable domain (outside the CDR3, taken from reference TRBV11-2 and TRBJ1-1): EAGVAQSPRYKIIEKRQSVAFWCNPISGHATLYWYQQILGQGPKLLIQFQNNGVVDDSQLPKDRFSAERLKGVDSTLKIQPAKLEDSAVYLCASSSNDWDGTEAFFGQGTRLTVV.

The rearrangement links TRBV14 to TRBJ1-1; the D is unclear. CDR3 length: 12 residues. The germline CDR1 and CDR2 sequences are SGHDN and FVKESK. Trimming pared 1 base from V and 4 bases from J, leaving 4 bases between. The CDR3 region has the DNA TGTGCCAGCAGCCAAGGGGCCACTGAAGCTTTCTTT. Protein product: CASSQGATEAFF.

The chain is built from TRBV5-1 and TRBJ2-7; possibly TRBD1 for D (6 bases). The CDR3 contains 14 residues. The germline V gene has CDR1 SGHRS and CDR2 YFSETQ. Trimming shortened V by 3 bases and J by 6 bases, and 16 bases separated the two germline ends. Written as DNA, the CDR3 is TGCGCCAGCAGCTCAACAGAGGGGGTGGGCGAGCAGTACTTC. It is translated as CASSSTEGVGEQYF.

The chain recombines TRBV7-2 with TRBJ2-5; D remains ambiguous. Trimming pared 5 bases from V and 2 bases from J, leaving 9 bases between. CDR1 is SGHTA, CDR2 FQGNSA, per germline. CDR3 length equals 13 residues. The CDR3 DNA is TGTGCCAGCAGCGGCCTGGGACAAGAGACCCAGTACTTC. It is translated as CASSGLGQETQYF.

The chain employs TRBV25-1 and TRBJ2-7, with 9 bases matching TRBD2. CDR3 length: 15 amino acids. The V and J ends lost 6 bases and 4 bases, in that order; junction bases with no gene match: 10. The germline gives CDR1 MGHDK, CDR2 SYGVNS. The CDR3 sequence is CASSRGSGSGYEQYF. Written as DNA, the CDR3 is TGTGCCAGCAGCAGAGGTAGCGGGAGTGGGTACGAGCAGTACTTC.

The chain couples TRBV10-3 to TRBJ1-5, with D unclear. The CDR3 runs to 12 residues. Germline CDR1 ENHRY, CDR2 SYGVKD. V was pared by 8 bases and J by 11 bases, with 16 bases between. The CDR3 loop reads CAIGREGLAQHF. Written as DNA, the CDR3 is TGTGCCATCGGCCGGGAGGGCCTGGCCCAGCATTTT.

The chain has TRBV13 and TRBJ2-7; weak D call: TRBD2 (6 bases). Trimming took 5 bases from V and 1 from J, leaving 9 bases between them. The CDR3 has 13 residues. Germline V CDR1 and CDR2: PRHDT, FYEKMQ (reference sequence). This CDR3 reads CASSPGTSYEQYF. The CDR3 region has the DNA TGTGCCAGCAGCCCAGGGACTTCCTACGAGCAGTACTTC.

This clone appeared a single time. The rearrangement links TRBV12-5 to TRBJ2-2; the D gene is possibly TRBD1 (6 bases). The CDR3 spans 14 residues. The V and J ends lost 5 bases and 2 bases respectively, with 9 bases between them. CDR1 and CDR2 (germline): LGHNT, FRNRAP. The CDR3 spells CASGPGHNTGELFF. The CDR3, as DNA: TGTGCTAGTGGTCCGGGACACAACACCGGGGAGCTGTTTTTT.

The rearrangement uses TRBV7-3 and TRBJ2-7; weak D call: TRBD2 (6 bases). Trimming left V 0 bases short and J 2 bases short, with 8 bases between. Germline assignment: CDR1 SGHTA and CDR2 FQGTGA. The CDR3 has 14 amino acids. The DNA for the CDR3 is TGTGCCAGCAGCTTAACGGGGGGTACCTACGAGCAGTACTTC. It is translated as CASSLTGGTYEQYF.

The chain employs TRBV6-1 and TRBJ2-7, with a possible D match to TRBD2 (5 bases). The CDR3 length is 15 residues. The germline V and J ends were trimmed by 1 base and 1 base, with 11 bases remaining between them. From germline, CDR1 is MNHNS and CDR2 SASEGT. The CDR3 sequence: CASSEGPGSSYEQYF. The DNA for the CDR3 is TGTGCCAGCAGTGAAGGACCGGGAAGTTCCTACGAGCAGTACTTC.

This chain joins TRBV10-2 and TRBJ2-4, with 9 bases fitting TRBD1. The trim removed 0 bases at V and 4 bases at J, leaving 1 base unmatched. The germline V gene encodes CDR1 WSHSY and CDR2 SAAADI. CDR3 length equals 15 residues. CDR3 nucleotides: TGCGCCAGCAGTGAGTCGGACAGGGGTAAAAACATTCAGTACTTC. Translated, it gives CASSESDRGKNIQYF.